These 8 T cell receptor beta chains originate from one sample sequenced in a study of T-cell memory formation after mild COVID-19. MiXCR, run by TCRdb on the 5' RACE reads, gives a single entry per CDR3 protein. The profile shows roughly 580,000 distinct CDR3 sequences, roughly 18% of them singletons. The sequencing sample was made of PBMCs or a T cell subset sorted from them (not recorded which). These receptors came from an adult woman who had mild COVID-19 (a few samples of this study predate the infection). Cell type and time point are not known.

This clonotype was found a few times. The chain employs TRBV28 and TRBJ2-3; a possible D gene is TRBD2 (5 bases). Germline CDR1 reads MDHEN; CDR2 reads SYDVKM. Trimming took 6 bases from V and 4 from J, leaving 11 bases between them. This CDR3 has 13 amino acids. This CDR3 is CASRGSEADTQYF. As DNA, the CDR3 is TGTGCCAGCAGAGGTAGCGAAGCAGATACGCAGTATTTT.

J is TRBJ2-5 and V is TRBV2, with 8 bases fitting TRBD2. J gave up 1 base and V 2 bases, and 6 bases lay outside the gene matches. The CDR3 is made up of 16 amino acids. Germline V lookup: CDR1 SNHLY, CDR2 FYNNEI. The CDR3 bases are TGTGCCAGCAGTGAAAGTACTAGCGGACTCCAAGAGACCCAGTACTTC. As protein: CASSESTSGLQETQYF.

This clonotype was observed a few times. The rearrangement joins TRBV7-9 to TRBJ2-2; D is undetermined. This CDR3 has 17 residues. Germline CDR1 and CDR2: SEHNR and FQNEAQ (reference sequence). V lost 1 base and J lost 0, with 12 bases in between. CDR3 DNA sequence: TGTGCCAGCAGCTTAGGCCTGAAAGTGCCGAACACCGGGGAGCTGTTTTTT. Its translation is CASSLGLKVPNTGELFF.

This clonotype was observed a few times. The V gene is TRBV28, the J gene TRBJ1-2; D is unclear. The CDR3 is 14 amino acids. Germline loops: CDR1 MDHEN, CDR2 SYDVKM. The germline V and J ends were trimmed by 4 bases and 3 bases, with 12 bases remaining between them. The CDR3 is CASSSPAEYYGYTF. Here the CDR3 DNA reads TGTGCCAGCAGTTCCCCGGCGGAGTACTATGGCTACACCTTC.

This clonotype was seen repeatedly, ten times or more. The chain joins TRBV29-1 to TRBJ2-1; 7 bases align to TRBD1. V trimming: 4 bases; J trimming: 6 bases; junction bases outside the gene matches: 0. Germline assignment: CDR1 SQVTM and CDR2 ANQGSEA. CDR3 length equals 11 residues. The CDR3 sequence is CSVGDSNEQFF. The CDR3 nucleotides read TGCAGCGTTGGGGACAGCAATGAGCAGTTCTTC.

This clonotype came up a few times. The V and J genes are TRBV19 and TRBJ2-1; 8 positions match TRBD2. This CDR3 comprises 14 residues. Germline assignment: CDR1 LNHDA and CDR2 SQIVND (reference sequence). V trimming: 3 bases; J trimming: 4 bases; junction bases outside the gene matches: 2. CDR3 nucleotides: TGTGCCAGTAGTATGAGCGGGGGTTACAATGAGCAGTTCTTC. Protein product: CASSMSGGYNEQFF. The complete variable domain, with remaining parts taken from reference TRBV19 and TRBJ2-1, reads DGGITQSPKYLFRKEGQNVTLSCEQNLNHDAMYWYRQDPGQGLRLIYYSQIVNDFQKGDIAEGYSVSREKKESFPLTVTSAQKNPTAFYLCASSMSGGYNEQFFGPGTRLTVL.

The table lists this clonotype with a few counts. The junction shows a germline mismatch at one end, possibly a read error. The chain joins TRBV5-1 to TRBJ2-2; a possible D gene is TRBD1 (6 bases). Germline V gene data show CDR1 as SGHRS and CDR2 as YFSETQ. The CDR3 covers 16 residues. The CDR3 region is CASSLGKDSYTGELFF. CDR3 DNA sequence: TGCGCCAGCAGTTTGGGAAAGGACAGCTACACCGGGGAGCTGTTTTTT.

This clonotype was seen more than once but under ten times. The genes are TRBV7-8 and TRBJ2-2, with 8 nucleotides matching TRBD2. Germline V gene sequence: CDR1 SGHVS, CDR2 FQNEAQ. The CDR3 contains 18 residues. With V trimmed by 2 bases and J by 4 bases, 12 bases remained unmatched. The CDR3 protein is CASSLSPRAGATTGELFF. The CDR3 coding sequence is TGTGCCAGCAGCTTATCCCCTCGAGCGGGAGCAACCACCGGGGAGCTGTTTTTT.